Shown below are 10 T cell receptor beta chains from a single sample sequenced in a study of T cells expressing NK-cell markers. TCRdb re-called the 5' RACE reads; every CDR3 protein appears as one record, without DNA. In all, the sample yields about 160,000 distinct CDR3 sequences. The sample taken for sequencing was blood T cells: a sorted CD56 or NKG2C T cell subset, CD4+ or CD8+ T cells, or bulk PBMC T cells (not recorded which). The receptors shown here come from a woman aged 18 to 75 in good health.

This chain joins TRBV2 and TRBJ1-6; TCRdb designates TRBD1, a call that cannot be tested without DNA. There are 13 residues in the CDR3. From germline, CDR1 is SNHLY and CDR2 FYNNEI. This chain's CDR3 is CASTEQGESPLHF.

The genes are TRBV10-3 and TRBJ2-1. The CDR3 runs to 14 residues. Germline-derived CDR1 and CDR2 are ENHRY and SYGVKD. This chain's CDR3 is CAISESGVNGEQFF.

The chain has TRBV12-3 or TRBV12-4 and TRBJ1-2; TCRdb's D call of TRBD1 is untestable without DNA. The CDR3 is 13 residues long. CDR3 sequence reads: CASGRGRGYGYTF.

This chain links TRBV5-1 with TRBJ1-1; the D gene TCRdb calls, TRBD1, cannot be checked with no DNA. Germline V gene sequence: CDR1 SGHRS, CDR2 YFSETQ. The length of the CDR3 is 16 residues. The CDR3 loop reads CASSLDSWTGISEAFF.

The chain recombines TRBV20-1 with TRBJ2-1; the TCRdb call, TRBD1, lacks DNA for checking. The V gene's germline CDR1 is DFQATT and CDR2 SNEGSKA (reference sequence). The CDR3 contains 15 residues. The CDR3 spells CSASPRDRNYNEQFF.

The chain uses TRBV5-5 and TRBJ1-1; TCRdb reports TRBD1, a call that lacks DNA to check it against. The CDR3 is 14 amino acids. CDR1 is SGHKS and CDR2 is YYEKEE in the germline V gene (reference sequence). CDR3 protein: CASSGGTGETEAFF.

The chain's CDR3 is CASMGGQGGSNQPQHF. The chain is built from TRBV19 and TRBJ1-5; TCRdb's D gene call, TRBD1, goes unchecked for lack of DNA. The CDR3 is 16 amino acids. Germline V gene lookup returns CDR1 LNHDA and CDR2 SQIVND (reference sequence).

The V call is TRBV20-1, the J call TRBJ1-6; TCRdb returns TRBD1, unconfirmable since there is no DNA. This CDR3 region has 15 residues. Germline V gives CDR1 DFQATT, CDR2 SNEGSKA (reference sequence). The CDR3 region is CSARIGGAVNSPLHF.

The chain couples TRBV4-2 to TRBJ2-7; TCRdb selects TRBD2, and the lack of DNA leaves this call unchecked. This CDR3 comprises 15 residues. Germline CDR1 is LGHNA and CDR2 is YNFKEQ. CDR3 residues: CASSQERTSGTGQYF.

The chain combines TRBV2 with TRBJ2-1; TCRdb's D call of TRBD2 is untestable without DNA. The CDR3 loop spans 16 amino acids. Germline CDR1 reads SNHLY; CDR2 reads FYNNEI. The CDR3 loop reads CASSESGGASYNEQFF.